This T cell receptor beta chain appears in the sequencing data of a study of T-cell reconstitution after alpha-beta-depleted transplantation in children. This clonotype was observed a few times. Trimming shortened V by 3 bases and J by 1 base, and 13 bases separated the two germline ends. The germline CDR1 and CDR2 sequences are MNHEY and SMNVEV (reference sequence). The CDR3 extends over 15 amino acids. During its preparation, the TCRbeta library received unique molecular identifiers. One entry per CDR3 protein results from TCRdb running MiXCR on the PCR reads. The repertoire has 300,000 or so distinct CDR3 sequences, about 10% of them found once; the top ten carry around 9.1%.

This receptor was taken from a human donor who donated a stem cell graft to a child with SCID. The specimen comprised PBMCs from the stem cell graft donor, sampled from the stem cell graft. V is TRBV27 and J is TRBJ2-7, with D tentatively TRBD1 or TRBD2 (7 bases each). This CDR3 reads CASSFQGGESYEQYF. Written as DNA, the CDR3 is TGTGCCAGCAGTTTTCAGGGGGGGGAGTCCTACGAGCAGTACTTC.